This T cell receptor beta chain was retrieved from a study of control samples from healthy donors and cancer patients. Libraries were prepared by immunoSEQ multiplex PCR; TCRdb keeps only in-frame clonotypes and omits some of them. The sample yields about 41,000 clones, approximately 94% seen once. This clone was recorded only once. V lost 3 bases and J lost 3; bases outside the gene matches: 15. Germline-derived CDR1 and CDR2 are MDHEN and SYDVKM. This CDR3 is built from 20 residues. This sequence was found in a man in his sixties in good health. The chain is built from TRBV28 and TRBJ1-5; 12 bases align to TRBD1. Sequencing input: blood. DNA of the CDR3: TGTGCCAGCAGTTTCCCCAGGGGGACAGGGGGCCTTCTTCTCAATCAGCCCCAGCATTTT. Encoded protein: CASSFPRGTGGLLLNQPQHF.